Below are 4 T cell receptor beta chains sequenced from a single sample in a study of blood T cell repertoires in COVID-19. TCRdb's copy holds only in-frame clones and misses some; the assay was immunoSEQ multiplex PCR. The sample records fewer than 400,000 clones, about 85% being singletons. What was sequenced was PBMCs or T cells enriched from blood (not recorded which). Every receptor here comes from a woman between 25 and 40 years old who had been exposed to COVID-19.

The rearrangement links TRBV2 to TRBJ1-4; 10 bases map to TRBD1. There are 14 residues in the CDR3. J was trimmed by 4 bases and V by 6 bases; bases with no gene match: 2. CDR1 is SNHLY, CDR2 FYNNEI, per germline. The DNA for the CDR3 is TGTGCCAGCAGAGGGGACAGGGGTAATGAAAAACTGTTTTTT. Translation: CASRGDRGNEKLFF. The whole variable domain, filled in from reference TRBV2 and TRBJ1-4, reads EPEVTQTPSHQVTQMGQEVILRCVPISNHLYFYWYRQILGQKVEFLVSFYNNEISEKSEIFDDQFSVERPDGSNFTLKIRSTKLEDSAMYFCASRGDRGNEKLFFGSGTQLSVL.

Only a few counts were recorded for this clone. The rearrangement links TRBV12-5 to TRBJ1-1, with no clear D. Looked up from germline, CDR1 is LGHNT and CDR2 is FRNRAP. CDR3 size: 14 residues. V shed 6 bases and J shed 1 base, with 12 bases lying between them. The CDR3 DNA sequence: TGTGCTAGTGGATCGGTCACCGGGAACACTGAAGCTTTCTTT. Its protein is CASGSVTGNTEAFF.

CDR3 sequence: CASRYSASDIHEQYF. The CDR3 region has the DNA TGTGCCAGCCGGTATTCGGCCTCGGACATCCACGAGCAGTACTTC. The rearrangement joins TRBV7-8 to TRBJ2-7, with D possibly being TRBD1 (5 bases). With 8 bases removed from V and 5 bases from J, the gap between germline ends came to 22 bases. The germline V gene encodes CDR1 SGHVS and CDR2 FQNEAQ. The CDR3 has 15 amino acids.

In nucleotides, the CDR3 is TGTGCCAGCAGGCAGGGGGCGCGGGTTGAGCAGTTCTTC. The encoded protein is CASRQGARVEQFF. This chain connects TRBV12-3 or TRBV12-4 to TRBJ2-1, with 8 bases fitting TRBD1. CDR3 size: 13 residues. Trimming cost V 6 bases and J 9 bases; bases outside gene matches: 7.